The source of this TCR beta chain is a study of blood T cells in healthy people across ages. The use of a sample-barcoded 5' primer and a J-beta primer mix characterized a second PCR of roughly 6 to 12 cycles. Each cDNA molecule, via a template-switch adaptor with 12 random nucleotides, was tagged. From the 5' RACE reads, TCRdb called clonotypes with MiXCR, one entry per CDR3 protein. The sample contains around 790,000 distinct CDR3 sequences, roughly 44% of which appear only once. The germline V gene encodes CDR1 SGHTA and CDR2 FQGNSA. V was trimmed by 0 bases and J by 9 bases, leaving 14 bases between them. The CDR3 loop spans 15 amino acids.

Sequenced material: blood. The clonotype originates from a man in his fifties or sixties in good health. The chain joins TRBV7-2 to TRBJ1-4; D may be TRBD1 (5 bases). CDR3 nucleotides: TGTGCCAGCAGCTTAGCGGGGCAGGTGGAGAAAAAACTGTTTTTT. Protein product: CASSLAGQVEKKLFF.